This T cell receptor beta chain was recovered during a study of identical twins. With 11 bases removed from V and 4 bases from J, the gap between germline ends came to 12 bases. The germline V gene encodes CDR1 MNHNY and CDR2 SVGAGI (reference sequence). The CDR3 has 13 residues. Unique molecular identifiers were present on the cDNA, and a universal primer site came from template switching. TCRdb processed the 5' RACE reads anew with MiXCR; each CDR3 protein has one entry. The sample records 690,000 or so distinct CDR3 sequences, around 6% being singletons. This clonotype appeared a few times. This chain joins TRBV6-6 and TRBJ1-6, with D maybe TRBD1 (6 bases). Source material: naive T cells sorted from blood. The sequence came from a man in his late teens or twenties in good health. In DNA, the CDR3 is TGTGCCGCCGGGACACCGTATAATTCACCCCTCCACTTT. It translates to CAAGTPYNSPLHF.